The 14 T cell receptor beta chains presented below share a single source sample, sequenced in a study of T cells in Graves' hyperthyroidism and ophthalmopathy. RNA transcripts were the template for amplifying TCR beta CDR3 regions. HTBI primers were employed in a first-round RT-PCR of the TCR CDR3. Each CDR3 protein is one row after TCRdb ran MiXCR on the multiplex PCR reads. The sample carries fewer than 450,000 distinct CDR3 sequences, approximately 18% recorded once. The sequencing sample was made of blood. Receptors were obtained from a woman younger than 45 with Graves' hyperthyroidism that later progressed to Graves' ophthalmopathy.

The chain combines TRBV5-1 with TRBJ1-5; D gene uncertain. Germline CDR1 SGHRS, CDR2 YFSETQ. V was cut by 0 bases and J by 5 bases, with 6 bases left in between. This CDR3 region has 13 residues. CDR3 coding DNA: TGCGCCAGCAGCTTGGGCATTGATCAGCCCCAGCATTTT. It yields the protein CASSLGIDQPQHF.

This clonotype was detected ten times or more. The genes are TRBV20-1 and TRBJ2-3; D call uncertain. The CDR3 consists of 15 residues. The V end was cut by 2 bases, the J end by 2 bases, with 14 bases between. Per the germline V gene, CDR1 is DFQATT and CDR2 is SNEGSKA (reference sequence). Here the CDR3 reads CSARHSAEITDTQYF. CDR3 DNA: TGCAGTGCTAGACACTCGGCGGAAATCACAGATACGCAGTATTTT.

In this sample, this clonotype turned up many times. This chain links TRBV20-1 with TRBJ2-3; D gene unclear. This CDR3 region has 12 residues. The germline V and J ends were trimmed by 4 bases and 6 bases, with 11 bases remaining between them. Germline V CDR1 and CDR2: DFQATT, SNEGSKA (reference sequence). CDR3 loop: CSATPTRDTQYF. In nucleotides, the CDR3 is TGCAGTGCTACACCGACAAGGGATACGCAGTATTTT.

This clonotype came up a few times. The genes are TRBV6-2 or TRBV6-3 and TRBJ2-7; no clear D. The CDR3 is 15 amino acids. V was clipped by 0 bases and J by 3 bases, with 12 bases between them. Germline V gives CDR1 MNHEY, CDR2 SVGEGT. CDR3 region: CASSYSGFPFYEQYF. DNA of the CDR3: TGTGCCAGCAGTTACTCGGGCTTCCCCTTCTACGAGCAGTACTTC.

This clonotype appeared many times. V is TRBV6-1 and J is TRBJ1-1; tentatively, D is TRBD1 (5 bases). This CDR3 contains 14 residues. CDR1 is MNHNS, CDR2 SASEGT, per germline. The V gene lost 5 bases and the J gene lost 2 bases, with 12 bases spanning the gap. In DNA, the CDR3 is TGTGCCAGCAGTTATGGGGCAGGCAACACTGAAGCTTTCTTT. Its protein is CASSYGAGNTEAFF.

The sample holds many counts of this clonotype. The chain recombines TRBV6-6 with TRBJ1-2, with a weak D call TRBD1 (5 bases). The germline gives CDR1 MNHNY, CDR2 SVGAGI (reference sequence). Trimming removed 0 bases from V and 4 bases from J, with 9 bases in between. This CDR3 region has 14 residues. CDR3 in amino acids: CASSYSFQGYGYTF. In DNA form, the CDR3 reads TGTGCCAGCAGTTACTCGTTCCAGGGCTATGGCTACACCTTC.

The V gene is TRBV11-2, the J gene TRBJ2-2; possible D gene TRBD1, 6 bases. Trimming took 3 bases from V and 1 from J, leaving 9 bases between them. From germline, CDR1 is SGHAT and CDR2 FQNNGV. This CDR3 is built from 15 residues. The CDR3 DNA reads as TGTGCCAGCAGCTTGGACAGCGAGAACACCGGGGAGCTGTTTTTT. Encoded protein: CASSLDSENTGELFF.

This clonotype appeared a few times. The chain carries TRBV7-9 and TRBJ1-1; D might be TRBD1 (5 bases). Germline V gene data show CDR1 as SEHNR and CDR2 as FQNEAQ (reference sequence). V lost 5 bases, J lost 0 bases, and 19 bases lay in between. CDR3 length equals 17 residues. The CDR3 sequence: CASSPPLRVGLNTEAFF. CDR3 coding DNA: TGTGCCAGCAGCCCACCTCTCAGGGTAGGGCTGAACACTGAAGCTTTCTTT.

This rearrangement joins TRBV5-8 to TRBJ1-1; D not resolved. This CDR3 spans 15 amino acids. The V gene's germline CDR1 is SGHTS and CDR2 YDEGEE. The V end was cut by 0 bases, the J end by 4 bases, with 13 bases between. CDR3 sequence reads: CASSLVLELGTEAFF. CDR3 nucleotides: TGTGCCAGCAGCTTGGTTCTGGAATTGGGCACTGAAGCTTTCTTT.

This clonotype showed up many times. The chain employs TRBV27 and TRBJ2-1; 11 bases match TRBD2. After removal of 6 bases from V and 4 bases from J, the junction contained 2 bases not matched to a gene. The CDR3 loop spans 14 amino acids. In germline, CDR1 is MNHEY, CDR2 SMNVEV (reference sequence). The CDR3 DNA follows: TGTGCCAGCAGGGGACTAGCGGAATACAATGAGCAGTTCTTC. It translates to CASRGLAEYNEQFF.

This clonotype appeared many times. This sequence joins TRBV11-2 and TRBJ2-7; no definite D call. Germline V CDR1 and CDR2: SGHAT, FQNNGV. Trimming took off 4 bases at V and 1 base at J, with 5 bases between the two ends. The CDR3 has 12 residues. CDR3 region: CASSSESYEQYF. The CDR3 DNA reads TGTGCCAGCAGCTCGGAATCCTACGAGCAGTACTTC.

V usage is TRBV5-1 and J usage is TRBJ2-5; D gene uncertain. Germline V lookup: CDR1 SGHRS, CDR2 YFSETQ. V was pared by 2 bases and J by 2 bases, with 22 bases between. The CDR3 is 18 residues long. The CDR3 spells CASSFFPAVEVKQETQYF. The CDR3, as DNA: TGCGCCAGCAGCTTTTTCCCGGCCGTAGAGGTGAAGCAAGAGACCCAGTACTTC.

The J gene is TRBJ2-6, the V gene TRBV11-3, with a tentative D call TRBD1 (7 bases). This CDR3 region has 16 residues. Germline-derived CDR1 and CDR2 are SGHNT and YENEEA. Trimming removed 6 bases from V and 4 bases from J, with 16 bases in between. The CDR3 DNA is TGTGCCAGCAGGGAGGGGGCGCTAACCGGGGCCAACGTCCTGACTTTC. It yields the protein CASREGALTGANVLTF.

This clonotype was recorded at least ten times. The V gene is TRBV5-1, the J gene TRBJ2-1; TRBD2 agrees at 14 bases. From germline, CDR1 is SGHRS and CDR2 YFSETQ. The J segment lost 4 bases and the V segment lost 3 bases, leaving 6 bases of the junction unmatched. The CDR3 covers 17 residues. The CDR3 spells CASSWTSGGLTYNEQFF. The CDR3 nucleotides are TGCGCCAGCAGCTGGACTAGCGGGGGGCTTACTTACAATGAGCAGTTCTTC. Variable domain in full (rest from reference TRBV5-1 and TRBJ2-1): KAGVTQTPRYLIKTRGQQVTLSCSPISGHRSVSWYQQTPGQGLQFLFEYFSETQRNKGNFPGRFSGRQFSNSRSEMNVSTLELGDSALYLCASSWTSGGLTYNEQFFGPGTRLTVL.